This entry lists 8 T cell receptor beta chains sequenced from one sample in a study of identical twins. One entry per CDR3 protein, called by TCRdb with MiXCR from the 5' RACE reads. The sample yields about 730,000 distinct CDR3 sequences, 21% seen once. These records were also assigned to another study, of T cells expressing NK-cell markers.

Sample: PBMCs. The receptors stem from a woman between 18 and 30 years old in good health.

The sample holds many counts of this clonotype. This sequence joins TRBV20-1 and TRBJ2-7, with 11 bases identical to TRBD1. The junction had 2 bases not matched to a gene; V was cut back by 5 bases and J by 5 bases. The CDR3 spans 12 residues. CDR1 and CDR2 (germline): DFQATT, SNEGSKA (reference sequence). The CDR3 spells CSAGDRGNEQYF. The DNA for the CDR3 is TGCAGTGCTGGGGACAGGGGGAACGAGCAGTACTTC.

Ten or more counts support this clonotype. The chain combines TRBV12-3 or TRBV12-4 with TRBJ1-5; 8 bases line up with TRBD1. V shed 5 bases, J shed 2 bases, and the junction held 5 bases outside the gene matches. This CDR3 has 15 residues. Written as DNA, the CDR3 is TGTGCCAGCAGTCCCTCGGGACAGGGCAATCAGCCCCAGCATTTT. Translating gives CASSPSGQGNQPQHF.

This clonotype came up many times. The V gene is TRBV20-1, the J gene TRBJ1-3; D is unresolved. The CDR3 is made up of 14 amino acids. Trimming shortened V by 6 bases and J by 0 bases, and 12 bases separated the two germline ends. CDR1 is DFQATT and CDR2 is SNEGSKA in the germline V gene (reference sequence). CDR3 nucleotides: TGCAGTGCCGCCCCGACCGGCTCTGGAAACACCATATATTTT. This codes for CSAAPTGSGNTIYF.

Only a few counts were recorded for this clonotype. This chain's CDR3 is CASSPGPPEQFF. The CDR3 nucleotides are TGTGCCAGCTCACCCGGGCCCCCTGAGCAGTTCTTC. The rearrangement uses TRBV18 and TRBJ2-1; no definite D call. The V end was cut by 3 bases, the J end by 9 bases, with 9 bases between. This CDR3 spans 12 amino acids. Germline lookup yields CDR1 KGHSH and CDR2 LQKENI.

The gene calls are TRBV7-9 and TRBJ1-2; D unresolved. The CDR3 spans 12 residues. The germline gives CDR1 SEHNR, CDR2 FQNEAQ (reference sequence). Trimming removed 5 bases from V and 8 bases from J, with 12 bases in between. The chain's CDR3 is CASSPAGVGYTF. CDR3 bases: TGTGCCAGCAGCCCCGCAGGTGTCGGCTACACCTTC.

This clonotype occurred a few times. This rearrangement joins TRBV20-1 to TRBJ2-3; D remains unclear. The V end lost 3 bases, the J end lost 2 bases, and 9 bases lay between the germline ends. The CDR3 consists of 13 residues. Germline V gene data show CDR1 as DFQATT and CDR2 as SNEGSKA (reference sequence). In DNA, the CDR3 is TGCAGTGCTAGCCCGCGTCTCACAGATACGCAGTATTTT. It codes for CSASPRLTDTQYF.

This clonotype was seen a few times. The chain couples TRBV5-1 to TRBJ2-5, with D tentatively TRBD1 (6 bases). CDR1 is SGHRS and CDR2 is YFSETQ in the germline V gene. CDR3 length: 15 residues. The V end was cut by 4 bases, the J end by 4 bases, with 17 bases between. The CDR3 nucleotides are TGCGCCAGCAGCGATACTTCAGGGGATTCAGAGACCCAGTACTTC. This codes for CASSDTSGDSETQYF.

The chain recombines TRBV29-1 with TRBJ1-2; no reliable D call. V lost 0 bases to trimming and J lost 4 bases, with 9 bases between them. The CDR3 length is 13 residues. CDR1 and CDR2 from the germline V gene are SQVTM and ANQGSEA. The CDR3 spells CSVEDQRGYGYTF. CDR3 bases: TGCAGCGTTGAAGATCAGCGGGGCTATGGCTACACCTTC.